The TCR beta chain under discussion was sequenced for a study of blood T cell repertoires in COVID-19. Study summary: Collection of acute and convalescent COVID-19 samples took place in the United States, Italy and Spain. T cells, B-cell-depleted T cells, or PBMCs provided the cDNA or gDNA that served as material.

As for this clone: At the DNA level, this CDR3 is encoded by other sequences in the same sample as well.

As processed by the authors: For nucleated cells, counts were estimated from reference gene primer amplification. Clones were sequenced by immunoSEQ multiplex PCR, and TCRdb holds only the in-frame ones, with some missing. V and J calls and clone size are those listed in that table; D and trimming were worked out from the DNA. The data hold some 91,000 clones, with 90% observed a single time. V dropped 1 base and J dropped 0; count of bases not matched to a gene: 1. The CDR3 extends over 15 amino acids. Germline CDR1 and CDR2: LGHDT and YNNKEL (reference sequence). V and J are TRBV3-1 (or the pseudogene TRBV3-2) and TRBJ2-7; the match to TRBD2 covers 9 bases. This TCR came from a man in his 60s with acute or convalescent COVID-19. Sample: peripheral blood. The CDR3 DNA follows: TGTGCCAGCAGCCAAGGAGCGGGGGGCTCCTACGAGCAGTACTTC. Translation gives CASSQGAGGSYEQYF.